The present T cell receptor (beta chain) was sequenced within a study of cytomegalovirus exposure and HLA in healthy donors (dated 2017 in TCRdb). About the investigation overall: An earlier analysis of approximately 640 of the donors reported approximately 270 Gb of sequence data and around 120 million unique TCR beta sequences from 150 million to 200 million T cells. An early release that covered several hundred HLA-typed donors contained approximately 300 gigabases of sequencing data and roughly 84 million unique TCR sequences. The genetic ancestry cluster associated with self-reported Caucasian donors included 81% of the 350 to 500 genotyped donors. The study aimed to test whether signatures of past pathogen exposure could be identified by cataloging public T cell receptors. The study profiled the T cell repertoires of 550 to 700 subjects by immunosequencing and related them to cytomegalovirus serostatus. Along with the approximately 600-subject first cohort, a separate validation cohort of more than 90 different subjects was used. High-throughput TCR immunosequencing, statistical association of individual TCRs with disease status, and machine learning were combined to predict cytomegalovirus infection status. A later analysis re-examined previously published TCR beta repertoires from more than 600 donors and added high-resolution HLA genotyping to investigate patterns of TCR occurrence. In the later analysis, no new phenotypic data were used to find candidate immune exposures; instead, reliance was placed on TCR beta sequences and their occurrence across donors. To decide whether each TCR beta V gene segment behaved as functional or pseudogenic, an earlier analysis of some 600 of the donors relied on high-throughput TCR beta sequencing. Donor age, sex, ethnicity and CMV serostatus were compiled alongside the repertoire data. In a later genetic analysis, genome-wide SNP genotypes for 398 of the 666 donors were used, and that subset was treated as a discovery cohort. All discovery cohort repertoires had been generated on a single sequencing platform. Class I and class II HLA loci were covered by the typing at four-digit resolution. Typing coverage differed by locus: A, B, C, DRB1 and DQB1 were typed in roughly 629-640 donors, DQA1 in 500 to 550, DPA1 in approximately 610, and DPB1 in approximately 450. Roughly 5 DR-DQ haplotypes were handled as single units for association and clustering, since linkage in the cohort was strong. Among under 450 genotyped donors of the cohort, an average of approximately 230,000 unique TCR beta nucleotide sequences were sequenced per donor, roughly 20% of them non-productive. The research as a whole found: Strong co-occurrence of HLA alleles, especially DR and DQ, made assigning TCR associations to individual alleles difficult. The study gave a list of 150 to 200 TCR beta chains associated with cytomegalovirus. CMV serostatus was the only immune exposure information available for the cohort. In a later analysis, the rate of TCR association differed among HLA loci, with DRB1 alleles having the most associated TCRs and HLA-C alleles having the fewest. Because some donors lacked HLA typing at each locus, the association tests relied only on the typed subset. The presence/absence analyses assumed that sequencing depth was roughly uniform across donors, and that assumption may not be true. A later genetic analysis associated a missense DCLRE1C variant with V-gene and J-gene trimming of TCR beta chains, and an independent cohort replicated the association. According to a later genetic analysis, donors in an Asian-associated ancestry cluster had fewer N-insertions in productive TCRs than the roughly 670-donor mean. According to a later analysis, parvovirus B19, influenza, CMV and Epstein-Barr virus appeared linked to several top co-occurrence clusters. In both the original and validation cohorts, the classifier was reported to diagnose cytomegalovirus status with high specificity and sensitivity. Specific HLA alleles were associated with over 15,000 TCR beta sequences at a false discovery rate of 0.05 in a later analysis. Only TCR beta chains were sequenced in this cohort, and the absence of alpha or paired-chain data limited detectable features. The earlier analysis of 587 of the donors excluded roughly 17 rarely observed V segments, including chromosome 9 orphons, because counts were too low. A further reported finding was that TCR beta sequences accurately predicted the HLA-A and HLA-B alleles for most subjects in the first cohort. The 87-base-pair reads could not distinguish some IMGT-functional V segments, including TRBV6-2 and TRBV6-3, so those segments were excluded. A later analysis found that HLA-associated TCR beta chains were more clonally expanded and had lower generation probabilities than equally common non-associated chains. An earlier analysis of approximately 590 of the donors showed that most TCR beta V segments appeared in productive rearrangements either about 87% or about 30% of the time, which broadly matched IMGT annotations. A later analysis found that most CMV-associated TCR beta chains appeared HLA-restricted, with HLA associations seemingly driven largely by CMV exposure. Three of the identified cytomegalovirus-associated TCR beta chains were confirmed in vitro to be specific for cytomegalovirus antigens. A group of highly shared sequence variants was considered likely to be a technical artifact of the sequencing pipeline. The authors suggested that the approach could potentially be generalized to other disease states and immunological phenotypes. Across donors, most TCR sequences were observed very rarely, whereas some public TCRs were present in many individuals. Linkage disequilibrium might explain the correlated functional status among segregating V segments, but an unknown experimental factor could not be ruled out.

The cohort comprised around 690 healthy bone marrow donors. At the time of sampling, all cohort members were nominally healthy, though unrecorded immune exposures were likely present. The donor tested CMV seropositive and was one of the 289 seropositive cohort members. Every donor gave a peripheral blood sample, and the peripheral blood mononuclear cells from that sample were used for TCR beta sequencing. Genomic DNA extraction from the blood cell samples was performed with the Qiagen DNeasy Blood Extraction Kit. The CDR3, cysteine through phenylalanine, is 16 amino acids long. This entry keeps only the CDR3 DNA: 48 bases, framed from base 1. CDR1 LNHDA and CDR2 SQIVND were looked up in the germline V gene (reference sequence). Trimming takes 5 bases from V and 4 bases from J, and the germline ends sit 17 bases apart. Preparation of the library involved the immunoSEQ multiplex PCR assay. For the multiplex PCR, a mixture combining 60 forward primers for TCR Vbeta segments and 13 reverse primers for TCR Jbeta segments was used. A multiplex PCR assay on genomic DNA amplified the CDR3 region of rearranged TCR beta genes. Amplified TCR beta libraries were sequenced as 87-base-pair reads on the Illumina HiSeq System. The authors processed their data as follows. A later analysis counted some 74 million unique TCR beta chains across the 666 repertoires, and 9 million to 14 million of these chains were shared by at least two donors. A nearest-neighbor algorithm error-corrected the raw reads and collapsed the reads into unique sequences, merging closely related sequences to remove PCR and sequencing errors. To assign V, D and J gene segments, CDR3 sequences were aligned to IMGT reference sequences. Each retained sequence needed at least a six-nucleotide match to both a V gene segment and a J gene segment. A rearrangement counted as productive if the CDR3 had no stop codons and remained in frame with V and J, and every other rearrangement counted as non-productive. CDR3 was defined according to IMGT convention as the region running from the second conserved V-encoded cysteine to the conserved J-encoded phenylalanine. The earlier analysis of some 540 of the donors excluded any sequence lacking an unambiguous match to a single V gene segment. In an earlier analysis of some 590 of the donors, a V segment was called functional when productive rearrangements were above 56.7%, and segregating when the standard deviation between donors exceeded 5%. To diagnose cytomegalovirus status from the catalog of TCR beta chain sequences, a statistical classification framework was built. V and J gene assignment, in a later analysis, came from comparing TCR nucleotide sequences with IMGT/GENE-DB human TR gene sequences. A later analysis assigned CDR3 sequences and most-parsimonious VDJ recombination scenarios with the TCRdist pipeline. In a later analysis, every TCR beta chain was defined by the combination of its CDR3 amino acid sequence and its V-gene family, and reads without a unique V-gene family were dropped. To address suspected cross-contamination and a sequencing artifact, a later analysis removed approximately 590 highly shared, low-generation-probability nucleotide sequences. A later analysis calculated a clonal expansion index for each public chain from normalized within-repertoire ranks of inferred template counts. In a later analysis, generation probabilities were computed with a VDJ recombination model fitted to out-of-frame rearrangements, and the resulting probabilities were checked against IGoR. A later analysis scored TCR-TCR, TCR-HLA and TCR-CMV co-occurrence with hypergeometric tests, applying a repertoire-size bias correction to TCR pairs. To estimate false discovery rates, a later analysis permuted the HLA or CMV assignments 20 times. In a later analysis, co-occurring TCRs were grouped with DBSCAN, and TCRdist sequence similarity was added when clustering was performed within HLA-allele-positive subsets. For co-occurrence clustering, repertoires with fewer than 30,000 or more than 120,000 public chains were excluded, along with roughly 5 repertoires with anomalous nucleotide sharing. Drawn from immuneACCESS, this table holds only the in-frame rearrangements with V and J called that TCRdb kept. Clones are partly lost; checked studies trace under half to an unresolved V gene and leave the rest unexplained. V and J calls plus clone size are reproduced from that table; the DNA served to infer D and trimming. This sample gives over 40,000 clones in total; about 85% of them show up just once. Around 8% of the sample is held by the ten biggest clonotypes.

On this clone itself: The target of this receptor is not known. Base qualities are not recorded, but no much larger clone differs from it by a single base.

Sequenced sample: PBMCs. This receptor was obtained from a woman between 40 and 50 years old in good health and CMV-seropositive. The sequence links TRBV19 to TRBJ2-2; TRBD2 is a weak D gene call, 7 bases matching. The CDR3 region reads CASSGGAGAFTGELFF. The base sequence is TGTGCCAGTAGTGGGGGGGCGGGAGCCTTCACCGGGGAGCTGTTTTTT. Full variable domain (CDR3 extended with the reference TRBV19 and TRBJ2-2 proteins): DGGITQSPKYLFRKEGQNVTLSCEQNLNHDAMYWYRQDPGQGLRLIYYSQIVNDFQKGDIAEGYSVSREKKESFPLTVTSAQKNPTAFYLCASSGGAGAFTGELFFGEGSRLTVL.